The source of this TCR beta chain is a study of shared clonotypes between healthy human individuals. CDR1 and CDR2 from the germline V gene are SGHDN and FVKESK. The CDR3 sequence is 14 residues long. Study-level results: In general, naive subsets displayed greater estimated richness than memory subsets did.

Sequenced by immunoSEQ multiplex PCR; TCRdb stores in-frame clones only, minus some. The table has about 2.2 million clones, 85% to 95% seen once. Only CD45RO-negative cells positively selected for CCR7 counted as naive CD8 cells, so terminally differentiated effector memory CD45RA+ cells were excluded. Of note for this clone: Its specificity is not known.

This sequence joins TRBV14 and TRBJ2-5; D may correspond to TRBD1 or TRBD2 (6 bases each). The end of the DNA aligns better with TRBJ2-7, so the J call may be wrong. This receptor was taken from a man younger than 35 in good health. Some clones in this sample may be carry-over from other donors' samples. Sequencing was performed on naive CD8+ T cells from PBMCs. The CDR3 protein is CASSLLGSGAEQYF. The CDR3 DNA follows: TGTGCCAGCAGCCTCCTGGGCTCGGGGGCCGAGCAGTACTTC.